The source of this TCR beta chain is a study of blood T cell repertoires in COVID-19. Across the study: Sites in the United States, Italy and Spain provided acute and convalescent COVID-19 samples. In each case, the material was cDNA or gDNA derived from T cells, B-cell-depleted T cells, or PBMCs.

Per germline, CDR1 MNHEY and CDR2 SMNVEV (reference sequence). The CDR3 extends over 17 amino acids. After removal of 3 bases from V and 0 bases from J, the junction contained 5 bases not matched to a gene. The protocol was immunoSEQ multiplex PCR, while the TCRdb copy is restricted to in-frame clones and leaves out a portion. The sample includes some 150,000 clones, more than 80% of them seen just once. This clone was picked up one time. This chain joins TRBV27 and TRBJ2-6, with TRBD1 matching over 7 bases. This clonotype was sampled from a woman between 35 and 50 years old with acute or convalescent COVID-19. The material sequenced was peripheral blood. The CDR3: CASSLKGASSGANVLTF. CDR3 nucleotide sequence: TGTGCCAGCAGTTTGAAGGGGGCGAGCTCTGGGGCCAACGTCCTGACTTTC.